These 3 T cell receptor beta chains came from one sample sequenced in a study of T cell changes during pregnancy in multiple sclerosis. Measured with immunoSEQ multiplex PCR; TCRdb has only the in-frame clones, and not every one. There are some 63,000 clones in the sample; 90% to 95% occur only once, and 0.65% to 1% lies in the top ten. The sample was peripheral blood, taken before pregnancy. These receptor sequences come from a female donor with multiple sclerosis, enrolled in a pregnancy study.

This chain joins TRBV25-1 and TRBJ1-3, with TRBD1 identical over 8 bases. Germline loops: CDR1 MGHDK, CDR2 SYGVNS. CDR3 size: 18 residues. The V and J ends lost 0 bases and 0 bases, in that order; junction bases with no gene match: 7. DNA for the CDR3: TGTGCCAGCAGTGAATATCGGGACAGGCTGGACTCTGGAAACACCATATATTTT. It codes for CASSEYRDRLDSGNTIYF.

The CDR3 here is CASSRQGAQGDTQYF. CDR3 DNA: TGTGCCAGCAGCCGACAGGGGGCGCAAGGAGATACGCAGTATTTT. This chain uses TRBV2 with TRBJ2-3, with TRBD1 identical over 10 bases. The CDR3 contains 15 residues. The germline gives CDR1 SNHLY, CDR2 FYNNEI. J was trimmed by 5 bases and V by 6 bases; bases with no gene match: 8.

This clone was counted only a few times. The CDR3, as DNA: TGTGCCAGCAGCGACCCGGGACAGCCCTCGCTTGAAGCTTTCTTT. This gives the protein CASSDPGQPSLEAFF. The chain recombines TRBV7-9 with TRBJ1-1, with TRBD1 matching over 7 bases. Trimming cost V 5 bases and J 7 bases; bases outside gene matches: 13. Germline assignment: CDR1 SEHNR and CDR2 FQNEAQ (reference sequence). CDR3 size: 15 residues.